The present T cell receptor beta chain was sequenced within a study of shared clonotypes between healthy human individuals. Study-level results: Shared across a few donors were roughly 5.3% of the naive CD4 clonotypes.

Notes on this clone: Its antigen is not known.

Sorted-subset replicate PCRs used roughly 210 ng of genomic DNA. This amount corresponded to 25,000 to 30,000 T cell genomes. Sequenced by immunoSEQ multiplex PCR; TCRdb stores in-frame clones only, minus some. The repertoire has around 600,000 clones, about 96% of them found once; the top ten carry around 0.058%. The CDR3 sequence is 15 residues long. The germline gives CDR1 MNHEY, CDR2 SMNVEV (reference sequence). The J segment lost 6 bases and the V segment lost 3 bases, leaving 6 bases of the junction unmatched. This sequence was found in a woman in her twenties or thirties in good health. Input material: naive CD4+ T cells sorted from blood. Indicated subset: CD45RA+ positively selected. This sequence joins TRBV27 and TRBJ1-5; 9 bases match TRBD1. The CDR3 reads CASSFRGTGSQPQHF. In nucleotides, the CDR3 is TGTGCCAGCAGTTTCCGCGGGACAGGGAGTCAGCCCCAGCATTTT.